This T cell receptor beta chain was captured by sequencing in a study of PD-1 and CTLA-4 blockade in melanoma. V shed 4 bases and J shed 4 bases, with 5 bases lying between them. The CDR3 extends over 12 amino acids. The table came from immunoSEQ multiplex PCR; TCRdb's copy has only in-frame clones and leaves some out. There are around 16,000 clones in the sample; 70% to 80% occur only once, and around an eighth lies in the top ten. The receptor was isolated from a human donor with melanoma. The V and J genes are TRBV12-3 or TRBV12-4 and TRBJ1-5; D not resolved. Material: CD8+ T cells from peripheral blood, obtained from a patient given anti-PD-1 treatment. CDR3 sequence: CASSSTNQPQHF. CDR3 coding DNA: TGTGCCAGCAGTTCCACGAATCAGCCCCAGCATTTT.